This T cell receptor (beta chain) is drawn from a study of shared clonotypes between healthy human individuals. Terminally differentiated effector memory CD45RA+ cells were excluded by CCR7 positive selection of CD45RO-negative cells. The table came from immunoSEQ multiplex PCR; TCRdb's copy has only in-frame clones and leaves some out. This table has roughly 2,000,000 clones, approximately 95% appearing once. Per germline, CDR1 SNHLY and CDR2 FYNNEI. V was trimmed by 3 bases and J by 3 bases, leaving 12 bases between them. CDR3 length: 14 residues. The rearrangement links TRBV2 to TRBJ2-7, with D possibly matching TRBD1 (6 bases). This TCR was recovered from a man younger than 30 in good health. Input material: naive CD8+ T cells sorted from blood. The CDR3 DNA sequence: TGTGCCAGCAGTGACATCTGGGGGCGCTACGAGCAGTACTTC. The encoded protein is CASSDIWGRYEQYF.